The 32 T cell receptor beta chains below were found in one sample sequenced in a study of T-cell reconstitution after alpha-beta-depleted transplantation in children. Preparation of the TCRbeta library involved a method that used unique molecular identifiers. TCRdb called the PCR reads again in MiXCR, with one record for every CDR3 protein. The sample contains about 200,000 distinct CDR3 sequences, roughly 15% of which appear only once. The sequences come from PBMCs from the stem cell graft donor, collected from the stem cell graft. The source of these receptors is a human donor who donated a stem cell graft to a child with acute lymphoblastic leukemia.

This clonotype was seen a few times. The V and J genes are TRBV12-3 or TRBV12-4 and TRBJ2-7; 7 bases are shared with TRBD1. The CDR3 runs 15 residues. The ends lost 4 bases at V and 2 bases at J; junction bases unmatched: 8. The chain's CDR3 is CASSWGTVLAYEQYF. CDR3 coding DNA: TGTGCCAGCAGTTGGGGGACAGTTTTGGCCTACGAGCAGTACTTC.

There are many counts of this clonotype. The gene calls are TRBV20-1 and TRBJ1-3; 7 bases match TRBD1. The V gene's germline CDR1 is DFQATT and CDR2 SNEGSKA (reference sequence). The length of the CDR3 is 15 residues. J was trimmed by 0 bases and V by 5 bases; bases with no gene match: 7. CDR3 in amino acids: CSAARDSLSGNTIYF. CDR3 nucleotide sequence: TGCAGTGCTGCCCGGGACAGCCTCTCTGGAAACACCATATATTTT.

CDR3 amino acids: CSVGQRLADYEQYF. CDR3 bases: TGCAGCGTTGGCCAGAGACTAGCGGACTACGAGCAGTACTTC. V usage is TRBV29-1 and J usage is TRBJ2-7, with TRBD2 matching over 9 bases. Germline CDR1 SQVTM, CDR2 ANQGSEA. There are 14 residues in the CDR3. With V trimmed by 4 bases and J by 3 bases, 7 bases remained unmatched.

This clonotype was found many times. V gene TRBV20-1 combines with J gene TRBJ2-1; 9 nucleotides line up with TRBD2. Germline V gene data show CDR1 as DFQATT and CDR2 as SNEGSKA (reference sequence). V shed 1 base, J shed 6 bases, and the junction held 13 bases outside the gene matches. The CDR3 is 17 amino acids. CDR3 protein: CSARVAGGQFKSNEQFF. The DNA of the CDR3 is TGCAGTGCTAGAGTTGCGGGAGGGCAATTTAAAAGCAATGAGCAGTTCTTC.

Comments on this clonotype: The junction does not match germline at one end; this may be a read error. The chain recombines TRBV27 with TRBJ2-2; TRBD1 or TRBD2 may be the D gene (6 bases each). Per germline, CDR1 MNHEY and CDR2 SMNVEV (reference sequence). The CDR3 has 16 residues. The CDR3 DNA is TGTGCCAGCAGTGCCGGGGGCGCGTTTAGCACCGGGGAGCCGTTTTTT. Amino acids: CASSAGGAFSTGEPFF.

This clonotype was detected ten times or more. This sequence joins TRBV5-1 and TRBJ2-5; possible D gene TRBD2, 6 bases. Trimming pared 1 base from V and 2 bases from J, leaving 15 bases between. Germline CDR1 and CDR2: SGHRS and YFSETQ. The CDR3 totals 16 residues. The chain's CDR3 is CASSLITGVKQETQYF. In DNA, the CDR3 is TGCGCCAGCAGCTTGATAACGGGAGTTAAACAAGAGACCCAGTACTTC.

This clonotype was picked up many times. In DNA form, the CDR3 reads TGCAGTGCCGAAGGCTACTTCGATGGGACAGATACGCAGTATTTT. Protein: CSAEGYFDGTDTQYF. This chain links TRBV20-1 with TRBJ2-3; D gene ambiguous. V dropped 6 bases and J dropped 3 bases, with 19 bases sitting between them. Germline lookup yields CDR1 DFQATT and CDR2 SNEGSKA (reference sequence). This CDR3 is 15 amino acids long.

There are many counts of this clonotype. This chain connects TRBV5-1 to TRBJ2-3, with 8 positions matching TRBD2. This CDR3 is 16 amino acids long. The trim removed 0 bases at V and 2 bases at J, leaving 5 bases unmatched. The germline V gene has CDR1 SGHRS and CDR2 YFSETQ. The CDR3 bases are TGCGCCAGCAGCTTGGCGCTAGCGGGCCCCACAGATACGCAGTATTTT. Protein product: CASSLALAGPTDTQYF.

The sample holds many counts of this clonotype. This chain uses TRBV5-1 with TRBJ1-1, with TRBD1 identical over 7 bases. Per germline, CDR1 SGHRS and CDR2 YFSETQ. Unmatched junction bases numbered 6, after V lost 4 bases and J lost 3 bases. The CDR3 is made up of 14 amino acids. The CDR3, as DNA: TGCGCCAGCAGCGGGATGAGGGGGCACACTGAAGCTTTCTTT. Translated: CASSGMRGHTEAFF. The full variable domain, completed using reference TRBV5-1 and TRBJ1-1, is KAGVTQTPRYLIKTRGQQVTLSCSPISGHRSVSWYQQTPGQGLQFLFEYFSETQRNKGNFPGRFSGRQFSNSRSEMNVSTLELGDSALYLCASSGMRGHTEAFFGQGTRLTVV.

This clonotype turned up a few times. The J gene is TRBJ2-5, the V gene TRBV4-2; 16 bases fit TRBD2. Germline lookup yields CDR1 LGHNA and CDR2 YNFKEQ. The V gene end was trimmed by 5 bases and the J gene end by 3 bases; junction bases not matched to a gene: 12. The CDR3 totals 19 residues. The CDR3 loop is CASSAGLAGGKRGEETQYF. In DNA form, the CDR3 reads TGTGCCAGCAGCGCGGGACTAGCGGGAGGGAAAAGGGGGGAAGAGACCCAGTACTTC.

This clonotype has at least ten counts. The CDR3 region is CASSRTGQGARGYTF. The CDR3, as DNA: TGTGCCAGCAGTCGAACCGGACAGGGGGCTCGTGGCTACACCTTC. The chain recombines TRBV6-2 or TRBV6-3 with TRBJ1-2; the match to TRBD1 covers 11 bases. Germline CDR1 is MNHEY and CDR2 is SVGEGT. J gave up 7 bases and V 5 bases, and 9 bases lay outside the gene matches. This CDR3 is 15 amino acids long.

This clonotype was observed a few times. The chain combines TRBV7-9 with TRBJ2-1, with D uncertain. V dropped 1 base and J dropped 5 bases, with 12 bases sitting between them. The germline CDR1 and CDR2 sequences are SEHNR and FQNEAQ (reference sequence). The CDR3 contains 15 residues. The CDR3 sequence is CASSLVGEWDNEQFF. CDR3 coding DNA: TGTGCCAGCAGCTTAGTTGGGGAATGGGACAATGAGCAGTTCTTC.

This clonotype was recorded at least ten times. The V and J genes are TRBV9 and TRBJ2-2; D possibly corresponds to TRBD2 (6 bases). CDR1 is SGDLS and CDR2 is YYNGEE in the germline V gene. V was clipped by 8 bases and J by 6 bases, with 23 bases between them. CDR3 size: 16 residues. The CDR3 nucleotides are TGTGCCAGTCGCCCCGGGGGACGCCTAAGGTCCGGGGAGCTGTTTTTT. Its protein product is CASRPGGRLRSGELFF. The complete variable domain, with remaining parts taken from reference TRBV9 and TRBJ2-2, reads DSGVTQTPKHLITATGQRVTLRCSPRSGDLSVYWYQQSLDQGLQFLIQYYNGEERAKGNILERFSAQQFPDLHSELNLSSLELGDSALYFCASRPGGRLRSGELFFGEGSRLTVL.

This clonotype was counted at least ten times. The chain employs TRBV10-1 and TRBJ2-1; D may be TRBD1 (6 bases). V lost 6 bases to trimming and J lost 8 bases, with 20 bases between them. This CDR3 has 15 amino acids. Germline CDR1 and CDR2: WNHNN and SYGVQD (reference sequence). The CDR3 DNA reads as TGCGCCAGCAGATGCCTTTGGACAGAGAGGGATGAGCAGTTCTTC. Amino acid sequence: CASRCLWTERDEQFF.

A remark on this clonotype: A much larger clone lies a single base off, so this may be a read error. The V gene is TRBV20-1, the J gene TRBJ2-7; 8 positions match TRBD1. Germline CDR1 is DFQATT and CDR2 is SNEGSKA (reference sequence). The V gene end was trimmed by 1 base and the J gene end by 6 bases; junction bases not matched to a gene: 11. The CDR3 is 15 residues long. CDR3 amino acids: CSARAPGRGPGEQYF. The CDR3 DNA sequence: TGCAGTGCTAGAGCCCCGGGCAGGGGGCCTGGCGAGCAGTACTTC.

In the case of this clonotype: Possible read error: a much larger clone is one base away. The chain couples TRBV7-6 to TRBJ2-5; D is uncertain. The CDR3 length is 13 residues. The germline CDR1 and CDR2 sequences are SGHVS and FNYEAQ. The CDR3 here is CASSLEILETKYF. The DNA of the CDR3 is TGTGCCAGCAGCTTAGAGATTCTTGAGACCAAGTACTTC.

This clonotype was counted at least ten times. The chain recombines TRBV2 with TRBJ2-7; 7 positions match TRBD1. There are 14 residues in the CDR3. CDR1 and CDR2 from the germline V gene are SNHLY and FYNNEI. After removal of 7 bases from V and 3 bases from J, the junction contained 9 bases not matched to a gene. The CDR3 is CASMKTGTSYEQYF. The CDR3 coding sequence is TGTGCCAGCATGAAGACAGGGACGAGCTACGAGCAGTACTTC.

This clonotype has only a few counts. The chain employs TRBV6-2 or TRBV6-3 and TRBJ2-7; 8 nucleotides line up with TRBD2. The germline V gene has CDR1 MNHEY and CDR2 SVGEGT. The CDR3 contains 13 residues. Germline trimming cut 8 bases from V and 6 bases from J; bases unmatched to any gene: 9. The CDR3 bases are TGTGCCAGCGCGAGACGGGAGGGCCTCGAGCAGTACTTC. Translating gives CASARREGLEQYF.

The rearrangement joins TRBV7-9 to TRBJ2-5, with 8 bases aligning to TRBD2. The V and J ends lost 3 bases and 0 bases, in that order; junction bases with no gene match: 9. The CDR3 is made up of 17 amino acids. The germline V gene encodes CDR1 SEHNR and CDR2 FQNEAQ (reference sequence). The CDR3: CASSFERISGNQETQYF. CDR3 DNA sequence: TGTGCCAGCAGCTTCGAAAGGATTAGCGGGAACCAAGAGACCCAGTACTTC.

This clonotype was seen at least ten times. The CDR3 is CASSRIGQGASHRHF. The DNA of the CDR3 is TGTGCCAGCAGCCGAATAGGACAGGGGGCCTCCCACAGGCATTTT. V gene TRBV6-1 combines with J gene TRBJ1-5, with TRBD1 matching over 11 bases. CDR3 size: 15 residues. V was pared by 6 bases and J by 15 bases, with 16 bases of the junction left unmatched. Looked up from germline, CDR1 is MNHNS and CDR2 is SASEGT.

At least ten counts were recorded for this clonotype. V usage is TRBV6-2 or TRBV6-3 and J usage is TRBJ2-3, with D unresolved. Looked up from germline, CDR1 is MNHEY and CDR2 is SVGEGT. V was pared by 8 bases and J by 1 base, with 16 bases between. The CDR3 totals 15 residues. The CDR3 is CASSRQEIRTDTQYF. The DNA for the CDR3 is TGTGCCAGCTCCCGCCAGGAAATACGCACAGATACGCAGTATTTT.

As concerns this clonotype: A read error may be the cause here, since a much bigger clone is one base away. The V gene is TRBV29-1, the J gene TRBJ2-7; 10 nucleotides agree with TRBD2. In germline, CDR1 is SQVTM, CDR2 ANQGSEA. This CDR3 comprises 14 residues. The trim removed 6 bases at V and 3 bases at J, leaving 8 bases unmatched. The CDR3 coding sequence is TGCAGCGTCGCCGGGCCTAGCGGGAGCTACGAGCAGTACTTC. Amino acid sequence: CSVAGPSGSYEQYF.

This clonotype was seen at least ten times. The J gene is TRBJ2-1, the V gene TRBV5-1; tentative D call: TRBD2 (5 bases). Trimming removed 1 base at V and 7 bases at J, with 15 bases between. CDR3 size: 15 residues. Germline V lookup: CDR1 SGHRS, CDR2 YFSETQ. The CDR3 sequence is CASSLSLLEGNEQFF. The CDR3 nucleotides read TGCGCCAGCAGCTTGTCCCTCTTAGAGGGAAATGAGCAGTTCTTC.

This clonotype occurred many times. The rearrangement uses TRBV11-2 and TRBJ2-1; unclear D gene. From germline, CDR1 is SGHAT and CDR2 FQNNGV. Trimming pared 1 base from V and 12 bases from J, leaving 19 bases between. The CDR3 consists of 15 residues. In DNA, the CDR3 is TGTGCCAGCAGCTTAGGAGGTCAGACAATGATGAGGCAGTTCTTC. Translated, it gives CASSLGGQTMMRQFF.

Notes on this clonotype: At one of its ends the junction is not consistent with the germline gene, which may arise from a read error. The chain employs TRBV6-5 and TRBJ2-7, with unresolved D. The CDR3 has 14 residues. Germline V CDR1 and CDR2: MNHEY, SVGAGI. DNA of the CDR3: TGTGCCACCAGTTACTCGGGCTTACAGTACGAGCAGTACTTC. Its translation is CATSYSGLQYEQYF.

This clonotype was seen ten or more times. V usage is TRBV4-1 and J usage is TRBJ1-6, with a weak D call TRBD1 (5 bases). CDR1 is MGHRA and CDR2 is YSYEKL in the germline V gene. The germline V and J ends were trimmed by 1 base and 7 bases, with 11 bases remaining between them. The length of the CDR3 is 15 residues. CDR3 region: CASSQAGSANSPLHF. CDR3 DNA sequence: TGCGCCAGCAGCCAAGCAGGGTCGGCGAATTCACCCCTCCACTTT.

This clonotype was observed many times. The V and J genes are TRBV5-5 and TRBJ1-1; 9 bases line up with TRBD1. This CDR3 is built from 14 residues. Germline V lookup: CDR1 SGHKS, CDR2 YYEKEE (reference sequence). Unmatched junction bases numbered 5, after V lost 3 bases and J lost 5 bases. This chain's CDR3 is CASSWGQGRTEAFF. CDR3 sequence (DNA): TGTGCCAGCAGCTGGGGACAGGGTAGGACTGAAGCTTTCTTT.

In this sample, this clonotype turned up many times. V is TRBV12-3 or TRBV12-4 and J is TRBJ2-6; no reliable D call. V shed 5 bases and J shed 2 bases, with 10 bases lying between them. CDR3 length equals 15 residues. This CDR3 is CASSGLRPGANVLTF. DNA for the CDR3: TGTGCCAGCAGTGGGCTTAGACCTGGGGCCAACGTCCTGACTTTC.

There are many counts of this clonotype. The chain uses TRBV20-1 and TRBJ1-2, with D unresolved. Germline V gene data show CDR1 as DFQATT and CDR2 as SNEGSKA (reference sequence). The length of the CDR3 is 14 residues. With 1 base removed from V and 2 bases from J, the gap between germline ends came to 11 bases. CDR3 protein: CSARALGQNYGYTF. DNA for the CDR3: TGCAGTGCTAGAGCCCTTGGGCAGAACTATGGCTACACCTTC.

This clonotype was picked up many times. The chain links TRBV5-5 to TRBJ2-5; D is undetermined. CDR1 and CDR2 from the germline V gene are SGHKS and YYEKEE (reference sequence). Trimming shortened V by 0 bases and J by 3 bases, and 12 bases separated the two germline ends. This CDR3 region has 15 residues. The CDR3: CASSLDSWGEETQYF. In DNA, the CDR3 is TGTGCCAGCAGCTTGGATTCCTGGGGTGAAGAGACCCAGTACTTC.

This clonotype has at least ten counts. V is TRBV21-1 and J is TRBJ1-2. TRBV21-1 is termed a pseudogene. This CDR3 has 20 amino acids. CDR3 nucleotides: TGTGCCAGCAGCAAAAATACTGCCGATAGGGGGAGGGAAGCTAACTATGGCTACACCTTC. This sequence encodes CASSKNTADRGREANYGYTF.

There are many counts of this clonotype. This sequence joins TRBV20-1 and TRBJ2-1, with unresolved D. Germline-derived CDR1 and CDR2 are DFQATT and SNEGSKA (reference sequence). The CDR3 spans 16 residues. V was trimmed by 0 bases and J by 1 base, leaving 13 bases between them. The DNA of the CDR3 is TGCAGTGCTAGAGATCATAATAAGGGTTCCTACAATGAGCAGTTCTTC. This sequence encodes CSARDHNKGSYNEQFF.